This TCR beta chain originates from a study of blood T cell repertoires in COVID-19. CDR3 length: 16 amino acids. Germline V CDR1 and CDR2: LGHDT, YNNKEL (reference sequence). Between the trimmed V and J ends, which lost 0 bases and 1 base, there was a span of 12 bases. Sequenced by immunoSEQ multiplex PCR; TCRdb stores in-frame clones only, minus some. The sample shows roughly 86,000 clones, 91% of them seen only once. The sequence was obtained from a woman in her 50s in a cohort sampled during active COVID-19. V and J are TRBV3-1 (or the pseudogene TRBV3-2) and TRBJ1-1, with D possibly matching TRBD1 (5 bases). Sequenced input: peripheral blood. CDR3 residues: CASSQDPPTGNTEAFF. The DNA for the CDR3 is TGTGCCAGCAGCCAAGACCCCCCCACAGGGAACACTGAAGCTTTCTTT.